This TCR beta chain was profiled in a study of T cells in Graves' hyperthyroidism and ophthalmopathy. TCR beta CDR3 region amplification was performed from RNA transcripts. Primed by the HTBI set, a first-round RT-PCR was run on the TCR CDR3. TCRdb called the multiplex PCR reads again in MiXCR, with one record for every CDR3 protein. The sample carries about 530,000 distinct CDR3 sequences, more than 15% recorded once. As for this clonotype: Its antigen remains unknown.

V trimming: 3 bases; J trimming: 7 bases; junction bases outside the gene matches: 9. CDR3 length: 17 residues. Looked up from germline, CDR1 is MGHRA and CDR2 is YSYEKL. Study-level findings and limits: The model's output predicted ophthalmopathy at a median of roughly 6 months prior to onset. Most expanded thyroid clonotypes above 0.001 recurred in blood.

This rearrangement joins TRBV4-1 to TRBJ1-6; 10 nucleotides line up with TRBD1. Sequences were obtained from blood. This receptor was obtained from a woman aged 18-29 years with Graves' ophthalmopathy. The CDR3 loop is CASSQETGGNRNSPLHF. CDR3 in DNA: TGCGCCAGCAGCCAGGAGACAGGGGGCAACAGGAATTCACCCCTCCACTTT.